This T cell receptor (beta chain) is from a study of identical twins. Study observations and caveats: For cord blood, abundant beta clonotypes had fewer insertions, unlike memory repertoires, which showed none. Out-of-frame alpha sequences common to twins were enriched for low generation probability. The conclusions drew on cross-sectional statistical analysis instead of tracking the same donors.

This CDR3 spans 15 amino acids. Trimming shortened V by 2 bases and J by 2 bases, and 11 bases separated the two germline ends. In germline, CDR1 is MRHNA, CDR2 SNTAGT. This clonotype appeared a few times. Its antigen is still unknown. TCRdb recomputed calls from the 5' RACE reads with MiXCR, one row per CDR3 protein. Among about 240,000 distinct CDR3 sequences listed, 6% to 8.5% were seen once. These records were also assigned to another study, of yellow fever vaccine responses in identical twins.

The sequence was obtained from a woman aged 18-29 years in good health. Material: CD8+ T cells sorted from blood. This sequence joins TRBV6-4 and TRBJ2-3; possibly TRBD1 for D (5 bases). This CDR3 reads CASSDGAGYTDTQYF. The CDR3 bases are TGTGCCAGCAGTGACGGGGCAGGCTACACAGATACGCAGTATTTT.